A selection of T cell receptor beta chains follows, all from one sample in a study of T cells in Graves' hyperthyroidism and ophthalmopathy. TCRdb processed the multiplex PCR reads anew with MiXCR; each CDR3 protein has one entry. The sample lists some 600,000 distinct CDR3 sequences; roughly 13% were seen once. Sequencing was done on a sample of blood. These receptors came from a woman aged 30 to 39 with Graves' hyperthyroidism that later progressed to Graves' ophthalmopathy. Both conserved end residues are part of each CDR3. The order of the fields is clone size, J gene, V gene, D gene, CDR3 DNA, CDR3 protein. The D gene is left open where the match is weak. Part of the rows lack a size; the others show once, few, many or a class for expanded clones.

clone_size: .
j_call: TRBJ1-2
v_call: TRBV9
d_call: .
cdr3_nt: TGTGCCAGCAGCGCGCTGGGGGGGGCGGATGGCTACACCTTC
cdr3_aa: CASSALGGADGYTF

clone_size: many
j_call: TRBJ1-1
v_call: TRBV7-3
d_call: .
cdr3_nt: TGTGCCAGCAGCTTATCACTGAACACTGAAGCTTTCTTT
cdr3_aa: CASSLSLNTEAFF

clone_size: many
j_call: TRBJ1-3
v_call: TRBV7-2
d_call: .
cdr3_nt: TGTGCCAGCAGCTTGGTCTTTGGCGGAAACACCATATATTTT
cdr3_aa: CASSLVFGGNTIYF

clone_size: few
j_call: TRBJ2-7
v_call: TRBV5-1
d_call: TRBD1
cdr3_nt: TGCGCCAGCAGCAACACAGGGGATCTCCACGAGCAGTACTTC
cdr3_aa: CASSNTGDLHEQYF

clone_size: .
j_call: TRBJ2-1
v_call: TRBV28
d_call: .
cdr3_nt: TGTGCCAGCAGTTTACCAGGGGAGTCCTACAATGAGCAGTTCTTC
cdr3_aa: CASSLPGESYNEQFF

clone_size: many
j_call: TRBJ2-5
v_call: TRBV19
d_call: .
cdr3_nt: TGTGCCAGTAGTATGGTCAGCGGACACCAAGAGACCCAGTACTTC
cdr3_aa: CASSMVSGHQETQYF

clone_size: many
j_call: TRBJ2-1
v_call: TRBV9
d_call: TRBD2
cdr3_nt: TGTGCCAGCAGCGTAGATATAGCGGGCGGCTACAATGAGCAGTTCTTC
cdr3_aa: CASSVDIAGGYNEQFF

clone_size: .
j_call: TRBJ2-6
v_call: TRBV3-1
d_call: TRBD2
cdr3_nt: TGTGCCAGCAGCCAGGACCCTAGCGGGCGCTCTGGGGCCAACGTCCTGACTTTC
cdr3_aa: CASSQDPSGRSGANVLTF

clone_size: many
j_call: TRBJ1-1
v_call: TRBV13
d_call: .
cdr3_nt: TGTGCCAGCTGGGACTTGGGGAGCACTGAAGCTTTCTTT
cdr3_aa: CASWDLGSTEAFF

clone_size: many
j_call: TRBJ2-2
v_call: TRBV29-1
d_call: TRBD2
cdr3_nt: TGCAGCGCCCTGCTAGCGGGAGGTACCGGGGAGCTGTTTTTT
cdr3_aa: CSALLAGGTGELFF

clone_size: .
j_call: TRBJ2-5
v_call: TRBV20-1
d_call: TRBD1
cdr3_nt: TGCAGTGCGATACGCACAGGGGAAGAGACCCAGTACTTC
cdr3_aa: CSAIRTGEETQYF

clone_size: .
j_call: TRBJ2-6
v_call: TRBV4-3
d_call: .
cdr3_nt: TGCGCCAGCAGCCAAGATATTCACTCTGGGGCCAACGTCCTGACTTTC
cdr3_aa: CASSQDIHSGANVLTF

clone_size: many
j_call: TRBJ2-7
v_call: TRBV30
d_call: .
cdr3_nt: TGTGCCTGGAGTCGGCAGGGTCAGTACGAGCAGTACTTC
cdr3_aa: CAWSRQGQYEQYF

clone_size: .
j_call: TRBJ2-1
v_call: TRBV29-1
d_call: TRBD2
cdr3_nt: TGCAGCGTTGATCCCCCGTTAGCGGGAGAGAAGTACAATGAGCAGTTCTTC
cdr3_aa: CSVDPPLAGEKYNEQFF

clone_size: many
j_call: TRBJ2-5
v_call: TRBV28
d_call: TRBD1
cdr3_nt: TGTGCCAGCAGCCCGACAGGGGCTGTCATAACCCAGTACTTC
cdr3_aa: CASSPTGAVITQYF

clone_size: .
j_call: TRBJ1-5
v_call: TRBV20-1
d_call: .
cdr3_nt: TGCAGTGCTAGCAGTCATTCCAGGGATGGCAATCAGCCCCAGCATTTT
cdr3_aa: CSASSHSRDGNQPQHF

clone_size: .
j_call: TRBJ1-2
v_call: TRBV19
d_call: .
cdr3_nt: TGTGCCAGTAATTCGGGGACCGACTATGGCTACACCTTC
cdr3_aa: CASNSGTDYGYTF

clone_size: many
j_call: TRBJ2-7
v_call: TRBV12-3/TRBV12-4
d_call: .
cdr3_nt: TGTGCCAGCAGTTTGGAGGACCGCGCCTACGAGCAGTACTTC
cdr3_aa: CASSLEDRAYEQYF

clone_size: many
j_call: TRBJ1-2
v_call: TRBV3-1
d_call: .
cdr3_nt: TGTGCCAGCAGCCAGGGCTGGCAGGGCGAGGGCGGCTACACCTTC
cdr3_aa: CASSQGWQGEGGYTF

clone_size: few
j_call: TRBJ2-2
v_call: TRBV9
d_call: .
cdr3_nt: TGTGCCAGCAATATCGGTTGGTCGAACACCGGGGAGCTGTTTTTT
cdr3_aa: CASNIGWSNTGELFF

clone_size: many
j_call: TRBJ2-5
v_call: TRBV6-2/TRBV6-3
d_call: .
cdr3_nt: TGTGCCAGCAGTTACGAGATCGGAGAGACCCAGTACTTC
cdr3_aa: CASSYEIGETQYF

clone_size: .
j_call: TRBJ2-1
v_call: TRBV5-1
d_call: TRBD1
cdr3_nt: TGCGCCAGCAGTGTCACAGGGGACGGCTACAATGAGCAGTTCTTC
cdr3_aa: CASSVTGDGYNEQFF

clone_size: few
j_call: TRBJ2-7
v_call: TRBV18
d_call: .
cdr3_nt: TGTGCCAGCTCCCTCATGATAGCCTACGAGCAGTACTTC
cdr3_aa: CASSLMIAYEQYF

clone_size: .
j_call: TRBJ1-3
v_call: TRBV6-6
d_call: .
cdr3_nt: TGTGCCAGCAGTTACTCGAGTGGCCTGAACTCTGGAAACACCATATATTTT
cdr3_aa: CASSYSSGLNSGNTIYF

clone_size: many
j_call: TRBJ2-1
v_call: TRBV27
d_call: .
cdr3_nt: TGTGCCAGCGAGGGGGAGAATGAGCAGTTCTTC
cdr3_aa: CASEGENEQFF

clone_size: many
j_call: TRBJ2-7
v_call: TRBV3-1
d_call: TRBD2
cdr3_nt: TGTGCCAGCAGCCAAGATCTAGCGGAAACCTACGAGCAGTACTTC
cdr3_aa: CASSQDLAETYEQYF

clone_size: many
j_call: TRBJ2-2
v_call: TRBV28
d_call: TRBD1
cdr3_nt: TGTGCCAGCAGTTTGGTGGGACAGGGGTCCGGCGGGGAGCTGTTTTTT
cdr3_aa: CASSLVGQGSGGELFF

clone_size: many
j_call: TRBJ2-7
v_call: TRBV7-9
d_call: TRBD1
cdr3_nt: TGTGCCAGCAGCTCGAGACAGGGGTCGGACGAGCAGTACTTC
cdr3_aa: CASSSRQGSDEQYF

clone_size: many
j_call: TRBJ2-7
v_call: TRBV18
d_call: .
cdr3_nt: TGTGCCAGCTCACCAGCCTCACTACGGGCGGGACCTGGCTACGAGCAGTACTTC
cdr3_aa: CASSPASLRAGPGYEQYF

clone_size: many
j_call: TRBJ1-4
v_call: TRBV6-1
d_call: TRBD1
cdr3_nt: TGTGCCAGCAGAGACAGGGGGACCGTACCTAATGAAAAACTGTTTTTT
cdr3_aa: CASRDRGTVPNEKLFF

clone_size: .
j_call: TRBJ2-7
v_call: TRBV29-1
d_call: .
cdr3_nt: TGCAGCGTTGAAGGGGGAAGCGAGCAGTACTTC
cdr3_aa: CSVEGGSEQYF

clone_size: .
j_call: TRBJ2-7
v_call: TRBV6-2/TRBV6-3
d_call: .
cdr3_nt: TGTGCCAGCAGTTACCCCCTAACTAGCATCAACTACGAGCAGTACTTC
cdr3_aa: CASSYPLTSINYEQYF